The T cell receptor (beta chain) under discussion was sequenced for a study of cytomegalovirus exposure and HLA in healthy donors. The CDR3 is made up of 17 amino acids. Per germline, CDR1 SGDLS and CDR2 YYNGEE. The V and J ends lost 4 bases and 9 bases, in that order; junction bases with no gene match: 16. The PCR had 60 Vbeta and 13 Jbeta primers. Here immunoSEQ multiplex PCR was the method, and the copy in TCRdb shows in-frame clones only, minus some. The sample holds approximately 160,000 clones; 80% are singletons and the top ten take 1%. The sequence came from a woman aged 45-60 years in good health and CMV-seropositive. The rearrangement uses TRBV9 and TRBJ2-5, with 12 bases fitting TRBD2. Sequencing was done on a sample of PBMCs. As DNA, the CDR3 is TGTGCCAGCAGCCCCACCGGACTAGCGGGGCCGCGGAGGGCCCAGTACTTC. Amino acid sequence: CASSPTGLAGPRRAQYF.